This T cell receptor (beta chain) is from a study of T cell responses to AZD1222 COVID-19 vaccine (dated by TCRdb to the early 2020s). Regarding the complete study: AZD1222 recipients whose second dose came at about 4 weeks and those whose second dose came at about 12 weeks were combined into one group, since spike-specific TCR depth and breadth did not differ between the two schedules. TCR sequencing was performed for approximately 240 trial participants, of whom around 210 were given two doses of AZD1222 and approximately 26 were given two doses of MenACWY control vaccine. Trial participants were enrolled by age into subgroups of 18-55, 56-69 and 70-plus years, and roughly 160, 29 and 62 TCR-sequenced participants, respectively, were included in these subgroups.

General study outcomes and caveats: Participants were mostly white British, with more females than males. The authors suggested clonal diversity may have been underestimated. Conclusions about previously exposed vaccinees were limited because only a handful of AZD1222 recipients were SARS-CoV-2 seropositive at baseline. In the small 56-69-year group, the increase in depth fell short of significance, most likely because of low power. Nearly half of unique spike-specific TCRs reportedly recognized epitopes outside regions mutated in the B.1.351 and B.1.1.7 variants. CD4 TCRs associated with the vaccine covered the entire spike protein, and the dominant responses were in regions 160-218 and 743-854. A significant rise in spike-specific TCR breadth and depth was observed after two AZD1222 doses relative to day 0 and relative to MenACWY recipients. No day 14 peak-response samples were available, so repertoires were characterized only after the peak T cell response.

Turning to this clone: No antigen is known for it. No base quality information exists; no much larger clone differs at one position.

V sheds 5 bases and J sheds 6 bases, leaving 12 bases between their ends. The germline V gene provides CDR1 KGHDR and CDR2 SFDVKD. The CDR3 numbers 13 residues from cysteine through phenylalanine. Only the CDR3 portion is preserved as DNA: 39 bases, with reading frame beginning at the first base. The CDR3 regions of human TCRbeta chains were subjected to immunosequencing. Processing in the source paper ran as follows. Repertoire TCRs were matched against a reference library of SARS-CoV-2-specific TCRs generated with the MIRA antigen-specificity platform. Breadth meant the fraction of unique TCRs that were SARS-CoV-2-associated, whereas depth meant the fraction of total T cells that were SARS-CoV-2-associated. Each spike-specific TCR was assigned to its reactive spike region and to a CD4 or CD8 class using the MIRA data. Log10-transformed breadth and depth values were compared by one-way ANOVA with Sidak's multiple comparisons tests. TCRdb took over this immuneACCESS table, retaining in-frame rearrangements with V and J assigned. Such tables are incomplete; in checked studies, under half of the missing clones stem from an unresolved V gene, and the remainder is unexplained. For V, J and clone size, that table is used; D and trimming come from the DNA. The sample table shows about 55,000 clones, and 88% are seen once. The ten largest clones add up to under 15% of the sample.

The time point label, read with the paper, signifies: baseline before first vaccination. The vaccinee samples were drawn from two UK trials, COV001 and COV002, one of which was a single-blind randomized controlled phase 2/3 trial testing AZD1222 (ChAdOx1 nCoV-19) in healthy adults. For TCRbeta chain sequencing, PBMC samples were collected from trial participants at day 0 and at day 28 after the second dose. The receptor was isolated from an adult in good health. This chain is built from TRBV24-1 and TRBJ1-2; the D gene cannot be named for sure. The sample consisted of peripheral blood, taken on day 0 of AZD1222 vaccination. CDR3 reads: CATSAGALDGYTF. The DNA reads TGTGCCACCAGTGCCGGAGCCCTCGATGGCTACACCTTC.